This T cell receptor beta chain appears in the sequencing data of a study of ipilimumab plus nivolumab after autologous stem cell transplantation. Turning to the study itself: Median doses per patient: a few ipilimumab, fewer than ten nivolumab.

Details on this clone: Its antigen remains unknown.

CDR3 length equals 16 residues. V lost 0 bases to trimming and J lost 7 bases; unmatched junction nucleotides: 8. Germline-derived CDR1 and CDR2 are SGHRS and YFSETQ. The study, taken as a whole, reports: Authors suggest TCR repertoire, Treg phenotype and gut microbiota support further study.

Checkpoint therapy with ipilimumab 1 mg/kg began 14 to 28 days after transplant. TCRdb keeps only in-frame clones here, not all; method: immunoSEQ multiplex PCR. The sample includes approximately 84,000 clones, more than 80% of them seen just once. The chain employs TRBV5-1 and TRBJ2-1; 9 nucleotides align to TRBD1. This receptor was identified in a male donor with diffuse large B-cell lymphoma. Sample: PBMCs, taken in a trial of ipilimumab plus nivolumab as post-transplant consolidation. The CDR3 bases are TGCGCCAGCAGCTTGGGACAGGGGGTCTATGTAAATGAGCAGTTCTTC. Amino acids: CASSLGQGVYVNEQFF.